The 32 T cell receptor beta chains given below trace back to one sample, sequenced in a study of shared clonotypes between healthy human individuals. Using immunoSEQ multiplex PCR, the repertoire was profiled, and TCRdb retains in-frame clones only, with some absent. The sample shows approximately 2.3 million clones, about 92% of them seen only once. The sequencing input was naive CD4+ T cells from PBMCs. Subset denoted: CD45RA+ positively selected. The receptors originated from a man between 18 and 35 years old in good health. Some clones in this sample may be carry-over from other donors' samples.

The chain combines TRBV9 with TRBJ2-1, with 7 bases identical to TRBD1. Trimming took 4 bases from V and 2 from J; bases not matched to a gene: 9. Germline V lookup: CDR1 SGDLS, CDR2 YYNGEE. The CDR3 is made up of 16 amino acids. The CDR3 region has the DNA TGTGCCAGCAGCCCGTCAGGGGGAACGACCTACAATGAGCAGTTCTTC. Encoded protein: CASSPSGGTTYNEQFF.

For this clone: The same CDR3 also results from other DNA sequences found in this sample. The chain is built from TRBV5-1 and TRBJ2-3; D gene unclear. Trimming shortened V by 0 bases and J by 0 bases, and 5 bases separated the two germline ends. Germline CDR1 and CDR2: SGHRS and YFSETQ. The CDR3 is made up of 14 amino acids. The CDR3 DNA reads as TGCGCCAGCAGCTTGGCCGGTAGCACAGATACGCAGTATTTT. This translates into CASSLAGSTDTQYF.

This clone is a singleton in its sample. The sample has other DNA sequences that encode this CDR3 too. This chain links TRBV15 with TRBJ1-5; D is possibly TRBD1 (6 bases). CDR1 LNHNV and CDR2 YYDKDF come from the germline V gene (reference sequence). With 0 bases removed from V and 1 base from J, the gap between germline ends came to 10 bases. The CDR3 runs to 16 residues. The CDR3 here is CATSRDGGASNQPQHF. The CDR3 DNA reads as TGTGCCACCAGCAGAGATGGGGGCGCCAGCAATCAGCCCCAGCATTTT.

This chain joins TRBV6-5 and TRBJ2-7; D possibly corresponds to TRBD2 (6 bases). V gave up 7 bases and J gave up 2 bases, with 18 bases separating them. The V gene's germline CDR1 is MNHEY and CDR2 SVGAGI. The CDR3 has 15 residues. CDR3: CASMDQRVPTYEQYF. The CDR3 DNA reads TGTGCCAGCATGGACCAGCGGGTACCTACCTACGAGCAGTACTTC.

The chain uses TRBV19 and TRBJ1-5; D is uncertain. The V gene's germline CDR1 is LNHDA and CDR2 SQIVND (reference sequence). The CDR3 extends over 15 amino acids. With 6 bases removed from V and 4 bases from J, the gap between germline ends came to 16 bases. The CDR3: CASRSRAAVNQPQHF. CDR3 in DNA: TGTGCCAGTAGGTCCCGGGCCGCCGTTAATCAGCCCCAGCATTTT. Based on the CDR3 plus reference TRBV19 and TRBJ1-5, the full variable domain is DGGITQSPKYLFRKEGQNVTLSCEQNLNHDAMYWYRQDPGQGLRLIYYSQIVNDFQKGDIAEGYSVSREKKESFPLTVTSAQKNPTAFYLCASRSRAAVNQPQHFGDGTRLSIL.

This sequence joins TRBV18 and TRBJ2-6; 11 bases line up with TRBD1. V trimming: 4 bases; J trimming: 2 bases; junction bases outside the gene matches: 4. The germline V gene has CDR1 KGHSH and CDR2 LQKENI. The CDR3 is made up of 17 amino acids. The CDR3 region has the DNA TGTGCCAGCTCACAGGGACAGGGGGGTACTGGGGCCAACGTCCTGACTTTC. Translating it yields CASSQGQGGTGANVLTF.

The chain recombines TRBV6-6 with TRBJ1-5; D is undetermined. Trimming removed 0 bases at V and 7 bases at J, with 7 bases between. Germline V lookup: CDR1 MNHNY, CDR2 SVGAGI (reference sequence). The CDR3 spans 13 residues. CDR3 sequence reads: CASSYSEVQPQHF. The DNA of the CDR3 is TGTGCCAGCAGTTACTCGGAGGTACAGCCCCAGCATTTT.

CDR3 nucleotide sequence: TGTGCCAGCAGTGAATACAAGGGGAGATACACTGAAGCTTTCTTT. This gives the protein CASSEYKGRYTEAFF. The chain carries TRBV6-1 and TRBJ1-1, with D possibly matching TRBD1 (5 bases). The CDR3 is 15 residues long. V lost 2 bases, J lost 3 bases, and 13 bases lay in between. In germline, CDR1 is MNHNS, CDR2 SASEGT.

The rearrangement links TRBV7-9 to TRBJ1-2, with D unclear. V lost 5 bases, J lost 4 bases, and 8 bases lay in between. Germline V lookup: CDR1 SEHNR, CDR2 FQNEAQ (reference sequence). The CDR3 is 12 residues long. This chain's CDR3 is CASSPGVYGYTF. In nucleotides, the CDR3 is TGTGCCAGCAGCCCCGGGGTCTATGGCTACACCTTC.

Notes on this clone: Other nucleotide sequences in the sample specify the same CDR3. The J gene is TRBJ1-2, the V gene TRBV5-1; 8 nucleotides agree with TRBD1. Germline V gene sequence: CDR1 SGHRS, CDR2 YFSETQ. The CDR3 runs 14 residues. Germline trimming cut 4 bases from V and 5 bases from J; bases unmatched to any gene: 7. CDR3 amino acids: CASSRGQGRYGYTF. CDR3 sequence (DNA): TGCGCCAGCAGCCGCGGACAGGGTAGATATGGCTACACCTTC.

Of note for this clone: Additional DNA sequences in this sample encode the identical CDR3. This chain connects TRBV18 to TRBJ2-5; maybe TRBD1 (5 bases). The CDR3 spans 14 residues. The germline V and J ends were trimmed by 6 bases and 1 base, with 12 bases remaining between them. Germline CDR1 KGHSH, CDR2 LQKENI. DNA of the CDR3: TGTGCCAGCTCCCCCCTTGACAGCCAAGAGACCCAGTACTTC. Protein product: CASSPLDSQETQYF.

The chain employs TRBV5-6 and TRBJ2-3; D may be TRBD1 (6 bases). This CDR3 spans 15 amino acids. Trimming left V 3 bases short and J 2 bases short, with 13 bases between. Germline V CDR1 and CDR2: SGHDT, YYEEEE. The CDR3 bases are TGTGCCAGCAGCTGGTGGACAGCAACCACAGATACGCAGTATTTT. Amino acids: CASSWWTATTDTQYF.

This clone was recorded once. The gene calls are TRBV20-1 and TRBJ1-5; D is uncertain. The V end was cut by 2 bases, the J end by 11 bases, with 10 bases between. Germline V gives CDR1 DFQATT, CDR2 SNEGSKA (reference sequence). This CDR3 is built from 11 residues. The DNA for the CDR3 is TGCAGTGCTAGAAGCCGCATGGCCCAGCATTTT. Amino acids: CSARSRMAQHF.

This rearrangement joins TRBV28 to TRBJ2-5, with 11 bases that match TRBD2. This CDR3 is 16 amino acids long. V gave up 0 bases and J gave up 4 bases; unmatched junction bases: 4. Germline lookup yields CDR1 MDHEN and CDR2 SYDVKM. The CDR3, as DNA: TGTGCCAGCAGTTTATGGGCTAGCGGGAGGTCAGAGACCCAGTACTTC. Amino acid sequence: CASSLWASGRSETQYF.

J is TRBJ1-2 and V is TRBV20-1; 7 bases line up with TRBD1. This CDR3 is 11 amino acids long. Germline-derived CDR1 and CDR2 are DFQATT and SNEGSKA (reference sequence). CDR3 sequence (DNA): TGCAGAGCACAGGGGACTTGGGGCTACACCTTC. Amino acids: CRAQGTWGYTF.

J is TRBJ1-2 and V is TRBV7-2; D gene unclear. Per the germline V gene, CDR1 is SGHTA and CDR2 is FQGNSA. The CDR3 runs to 13 residues. The germline V and J ends were trimmed by 1 base and 8 bases, with 11 bases remaining between them. The CDR3 sequence: CASSLVSGRGYTF. CDR3 coding DNA: TGTGCCAGCAGCTTAGTTTCTGGACGAGGCTACACCTTC.

The chain is built from TRBV21-1 and TRBJ2-1; no check of the table's D call, TRBD1, against the DNA was made. TRBV21-1 is recorded as a pseudogene. The CDR3 spans 16 residues. This chain's CDR3 is CASSKEGIRFYNEQFF. CDR3 nucleotide sequence: TGTGCCAGCAGCAAAGAGGGGATAAGGTTCTACAATGAGCAGTTCTTC.

V and J are TRBV15 and TRBJ2-3, with TRBD2 identical over 12 bases. Germline assignment: CDR1 LNHNV and CDR2 YYDKDF (reference sequence). This CDR3 has 17 amino acids. V lost 4 bases, J lost 5 bases, and 10 bases stayed unmatched. This chain's CDR3 is CATSTLRTSGMGDTQYF. CDR3 coding DNA: TGTGCCACCAGCACACTCAGGACTAGCGGGATGGGAGATACGCAGTATTTT.

This chain uses TRBV5-1 with TRBJ2-3; TRBD2 aligns across 7 bases. There are 17 residues in the CDR3. Germline V gives CDR1 SGHRS, CDR2 YFSETQ. J was trimmed by 0 bases and V by 4 bases; bases with no gene match: 11. CDR3 sequence: CASSPLAVGASTDTQYF. The CDR3 nucleotides read TGCGCCAGCAGCCCGCTAGCGGTTGGGGCTAGCACAGATACGCAGTATTTT.

In the case of this clone: Other DNA sequences in the same sample also yield this CDR3. V gene TRBV18 combines with J gene TRBJ1-5; unclear D gene. Trimming shortened V by 3 bases and J by 4 bases, and 4 bases separated the two germline ends. The length of the CDR3 is 12 residues. CDR1 is KGHSH and CDR2 is LQKENI in the germline V gene. The chain's CDR3 is CASSPPNQPQHF. The CDR3 DNA is TGTGCCAGCTCACCTCCGAATCAGCCCCAGCATTTT. The whole variable domain, filled in from reference TRBV18 and TRBJ1-5, reads NAGVMQNPRHLVRRRGQEARLRCSPMKGHSHVYWYRQLPEEGLKFMVYLQKENIIDESGMPKERFSAEFPKEGPSILRIQQVVRGDSAAYFCASSPPNQPQHFGDGTRLSIL.

The gene calls are TRBV7-6 and TRBJ2-1, with TRBD2 matching 14 bases. J was trimmed by 10 bases and V by 1 base; bases with no gene match: 9. Germline V gene lookup returns CDR1 SGHVS and CDR2 FNYEAQ. The CDR3 covers 17 residues. CDR3 residues: CASSLVGLAGGGREQFF. In DNA, the CDR3 is TGTGCCAGCAGCTTAGTCGGACTAGCGGGAGGTGGGCGGGAGCAGTTCTTC.

This chain links TRBV11-3 with TRBJ2-5; D not resolved. V lost 5 bases and J lost 0, with 7 bases in between. The CDR3 totals 13 residues. Germline V lookup: CDR1 SGHNT, CDR2 YENEEA. The CDR3 protein is CASSSTYQETQYF. The CDR3 DNA sequence: TGTGCCAGCAGCAGCACGTACCAAGAGACCCAGTACTTC.

J is TRBJ1-2 and V is TRBV2; possible D gene TRBD1, 6 bases. The V gene lost 8 bases and the J gene lost 3 bases, with 16 bases spanning the gap. The germline CDR1 and CDR2 sequences are SNHLY and FYNNEI. The CDR3 consists of 14 residues. CDR3 sequence (DNA): TGTGCCAGCCGATGGGACATCCGATACTATGGCTACACCTTC. Its protein product is CASRWDIRYYGYTF.

In this sample, this clone turned up once. V usage is TRBV15 and J usage is TRBJ1-5, with D tentatively TRBD1 (5 bases). The CDR3 has 13 amino acids. Per the germline V gene, CDR1 is LNHNV and CDR2 is YYDKDF (reference sequence). Trimming stripped 5 bases from V and 5 bases from J, with 10 bases between. The CDR3 is CATSGTGDQPQHF. CDR3 coding DNA: TGTGCCACCAGCGGTACAGGAGATCAGCCCCAGCATTTT.

About this clone: In the same sample, other DNA sequences code for this CDR3. The chain recombines TRBV9 with TRBJ1-2; D is unresolved. CDR3 length: 13 amino acids. Germline CDR1 is SGDLS and CDR2 is YYNGEE. Trimming cost V 0 bases and J 4 bases, with 7 bases left between them. CDR3 in DNA: TGTGCCAGCAGCGTAGGCCAGGCCTATGGCTACACCTTC. Protein: CASSVGQAYGYTF. Together with reference TRBV9 and TRBJ1-2, the CDR3 gives the full variable domain: DSGVTQTPKHLITATGQRVTLRCSPRSGDLSVYWYQQSLDQGLQFLIQYYNGEERAKGNILERFSAQQFPDLHSELNLSSLELGDSALYFCASSVGQAYGYTFGSGTRLTVV.

The chain is built from TRBV6-1 and TRBJ1-1; D might be TRBD1 (5 bases). This CDR3 contains 14 residues. Germline-derived CDR1 and CDR2 are MNHNS and SASEGT. Trimming shortened V by 7 bases and J by 0 bases, and 12 bases separated the two germline ends. In DNA, the CDR3 is TGTGCCAGCAAACAGGACCTCATGAACACTGAAGCTTTCTTT. It is translated as CASKQDLMNTEAFF.

The chain is built from TRBV5-1 and TRBJ2-2; D may be TRBD2 (5 bases). The CDR3 length is 15 residues. Germline CDR1 SGHRS, CDR2 YFSETQ. The V end lost 2 bases, the J end lost 3 bases, and 11 bases lay between the germline ends. The CDR3 reads CASSFSASDTGELFF. The CDR3 DNA reads as TGCGCCAGCAGCTTTAGCGCCTCGGACACCGGGGAGCTGTTTTTT.

The gene calls are TRBV11-2 and TRBJ2-2, with 9 bases matching TRBD2. The CDR3 loop spans 16 amino acids. The junction had 12 bases not matched to a gene; V was cut back by 5 bases and J by 8 bases. Germline assignment: CDR1 SGHAT and CDR2 FQNNGV. CDR3 sequence (DNA): TGTGCCAGCAGCCCCGGACTAGCGCCTACAGAGGGGGAGCTGTTTTTT. Its translation: CASSPGLAPTEGELFF.

The chain uses TRBV7-2 and TRBJ2-1; the match to TRBD2 covers 9 bases. Losses at the gene ends were 3 bases for V and 3 bases for J; bases not matched to a gene: 3. The CDR3 consists of 15 residues. In germline, CDR1 is SGHTA, CDR2 FQGNSA. CDR3 residues: CASSFSGGYYNEQFF. CDR3 bases: TGTGCCAGCAGCTTTAGCGGGGGATACTACAATGAGCAGTTCTTC.

With regard to this clone: Additional DNA sequences in this sample encode the identical CDR3. The CDR3 here is CAWTDRGNTEAFF. The CDR3 DNA follows: TGTGCCTGGACGGACAGGGGTAACACTGAAGCTTTCTTT. The rearrangement links TRBV30 to TRBJ1-1; 9 bases are a match to TRBD1. There are 13 residues in the CDR3. The J segment lost 2 bases and the V segment lost 4 bases, leaving 2 bases of the junction unmatched. Germline V gene sequence: CDR1 GTSNPN, CDR2 SVGIG (reference sequence). Using reference TRBV30 and TRBJ1-1 for the parts outside the CDR3, the full variable domain is SQTIHQWPATLVQPVGSPLSLECTVEGTSNPNLYWYRQAAGRGLQLLFYSVGIGQISSEVPQNLSASRPQDRQFILSSKKLLLSDSGFYLCAWTDRGNTEAFFGQGTRLTVV.

The V gene is TRBV5-4, the J gene TRBJ2-2, with TRBD2 matching 16 bases. After removal of 4 bases from V and 0 bases from J, the junction contained 3 bases not matched to a gene. The CDR3 spans 18 residues. CDR1 and CDR2 (germline): SGHNT, YYREEE (reference sequence). CDR3: CASSGTSGRGANTGELFF. CDR3 bases: TGTGCCAGCAGCGGGACTAGCGGGAGGGGAGCGAACACCGGGGAGCTGTTTTTT.

The chain employs TRBV28 and TRBJ1-1, with D possibly matching TRBD1 (5 bases). V lost 2 bases to trimming and J lost 1 base, with 11 bases between them. The length of the CDR3 is 15 residues. The V gene's germline CDR1 is MDHEN and CDR2 SYDVKM. CDR3 amino acids: CASSLHGAPNTEAFF. The CDR3 DNA sequence: TGTGCCAGCAGTTTACACGGGGCCCCGAACACTGAAGCTTTCTTT.